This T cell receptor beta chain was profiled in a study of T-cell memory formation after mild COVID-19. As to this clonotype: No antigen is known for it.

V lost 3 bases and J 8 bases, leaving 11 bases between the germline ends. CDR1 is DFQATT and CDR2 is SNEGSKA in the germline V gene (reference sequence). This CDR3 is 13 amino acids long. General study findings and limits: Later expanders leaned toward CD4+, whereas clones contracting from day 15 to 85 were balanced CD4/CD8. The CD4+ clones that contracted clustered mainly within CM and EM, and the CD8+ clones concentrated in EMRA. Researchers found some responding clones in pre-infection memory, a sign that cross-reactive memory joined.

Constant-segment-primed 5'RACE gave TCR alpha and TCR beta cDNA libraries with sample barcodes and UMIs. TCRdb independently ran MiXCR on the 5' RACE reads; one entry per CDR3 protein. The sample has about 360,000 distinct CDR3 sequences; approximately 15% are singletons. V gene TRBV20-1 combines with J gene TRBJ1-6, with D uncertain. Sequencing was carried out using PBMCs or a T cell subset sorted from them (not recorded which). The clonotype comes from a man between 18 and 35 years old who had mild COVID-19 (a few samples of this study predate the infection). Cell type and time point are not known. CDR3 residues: CSARRLSDSPLHF. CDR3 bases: TGCAGTGCTAGGCGACTGTCCGATTCACCCCTCCACTTT.